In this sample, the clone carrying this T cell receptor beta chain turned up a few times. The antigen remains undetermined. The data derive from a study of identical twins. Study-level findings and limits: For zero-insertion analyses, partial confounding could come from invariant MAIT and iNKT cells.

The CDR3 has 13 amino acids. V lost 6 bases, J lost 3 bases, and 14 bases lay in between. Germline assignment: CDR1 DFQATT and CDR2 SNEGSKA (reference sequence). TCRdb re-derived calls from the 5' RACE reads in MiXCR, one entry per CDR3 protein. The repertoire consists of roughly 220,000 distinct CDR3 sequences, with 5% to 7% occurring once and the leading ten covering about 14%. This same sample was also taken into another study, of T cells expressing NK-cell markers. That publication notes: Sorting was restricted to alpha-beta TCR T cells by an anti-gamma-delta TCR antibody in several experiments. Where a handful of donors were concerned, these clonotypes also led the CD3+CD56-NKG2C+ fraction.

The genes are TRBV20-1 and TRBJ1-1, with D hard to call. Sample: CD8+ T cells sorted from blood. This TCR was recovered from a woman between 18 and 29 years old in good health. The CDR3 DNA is TGCAGTGCCATAGACTCCCGATACACTGAAGCTTTCTTT. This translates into CSAIDSRYTEAFF.